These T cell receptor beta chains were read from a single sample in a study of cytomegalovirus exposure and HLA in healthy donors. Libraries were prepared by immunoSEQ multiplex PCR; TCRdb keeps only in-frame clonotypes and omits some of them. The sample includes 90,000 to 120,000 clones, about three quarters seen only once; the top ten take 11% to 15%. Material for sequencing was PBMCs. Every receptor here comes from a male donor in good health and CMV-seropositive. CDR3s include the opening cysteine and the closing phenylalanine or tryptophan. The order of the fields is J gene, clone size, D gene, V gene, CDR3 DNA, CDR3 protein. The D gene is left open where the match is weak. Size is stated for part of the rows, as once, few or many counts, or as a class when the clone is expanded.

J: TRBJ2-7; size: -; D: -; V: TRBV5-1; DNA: TGCGCCAGCAGCTTGGATGGGACAAGGTACGAGCAGTACTTC; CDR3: CASSLDGTRYEQYF
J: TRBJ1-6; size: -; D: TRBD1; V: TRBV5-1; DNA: TGCGCCAGCAGCCCGGGGGGACAGGGGTCACCCCTCCACTTT; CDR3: CASSPGGQGSPLHF
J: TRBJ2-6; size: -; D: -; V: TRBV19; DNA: TGTGCCAGTAGCCCACAGCACTCTGGGGCCAACGTCCTGACTTTC; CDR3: CASSPQHSGANVLTF
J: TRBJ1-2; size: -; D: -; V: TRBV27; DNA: TGTGCCAGCAGTACCGCCCCGCTAAACTATGGCTACACCTTC; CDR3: CASSTAPLNYGYTF
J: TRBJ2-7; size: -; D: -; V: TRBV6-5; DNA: TGTGCCAGCAGAGGAGCAGGGGCCTCCTACGAGCAGTACTTC; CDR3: CASRGAGASYEQYF
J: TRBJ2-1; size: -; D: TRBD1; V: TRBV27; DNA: TGTGCCAGCAGTTTGACAGGGGGTTCCTACAATGAGCAGTTCTTC; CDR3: CASSLTGGSYNEQFF
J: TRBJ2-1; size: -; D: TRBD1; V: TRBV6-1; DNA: TGTGCCAGTGGACAGGGTAGTTACAATGAGCAGTTCTTC; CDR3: CASGQGSYNEQFF
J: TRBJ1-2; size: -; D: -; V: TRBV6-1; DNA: TGTGCCAGCAGTGAAGTGTTCAACAGTTATGGCTACACCTTC; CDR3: CASSEVFNSYGYTF
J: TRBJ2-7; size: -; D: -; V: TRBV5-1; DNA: TGCGCCAGCAGCTCGACCCAGGACAGAACCGTTGGCTGGCAGTACTTC; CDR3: CASSSTQDRTVGWQYF
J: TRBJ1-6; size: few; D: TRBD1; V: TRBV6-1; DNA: TGTGCCAGCAGTGAAAGGTCGGGACAGGGGACGGGGACCCTCCACTTT; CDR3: CASSERSGQGTGTLHF
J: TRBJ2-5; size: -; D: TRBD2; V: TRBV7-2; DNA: TGTGCCAGCAGCGACCTACAGCGGGGGGGCCCGCAGACCCAGTACTTC; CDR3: CASSDLQRGGPQTQYF
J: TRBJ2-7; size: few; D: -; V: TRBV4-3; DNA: TGCGCCAGCAGCCAAGAAGGCCCAGGGGAACAGTACGAGCAGTACTTC; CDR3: CASSQEGPGEQYEQYF
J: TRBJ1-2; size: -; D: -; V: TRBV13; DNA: TGTGCCAGCAGCCCCCCCCGGCAGCGCTATGGCTACACCTTC; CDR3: CASSPPRQRYGYTF
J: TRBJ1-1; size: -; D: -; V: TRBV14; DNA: TGTGCCAGCAGCCAAGATAGGGGAGGGCGAGGCGCTGAAGCTTTCTTT; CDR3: CASSQDRGGRGAEAFF
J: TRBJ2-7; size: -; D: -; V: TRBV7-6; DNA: TGTGCCAGCAGCTTAGCGTCGACGGGGTACGAGCAGTACTTC; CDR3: CASSLASTGYEQYF
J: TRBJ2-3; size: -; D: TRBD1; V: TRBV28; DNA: TGTGCCAGCAGTTCAGGACAGGGGGTATGGACGCAGTATTTT; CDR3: CASSSGQGVWTQYF
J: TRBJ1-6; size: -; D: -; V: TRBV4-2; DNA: TGTGCCAGCAGCCAAGAGGGCCCATATAATTCACCCCTCCACTTT; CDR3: CASSQEGPYNSPLHF
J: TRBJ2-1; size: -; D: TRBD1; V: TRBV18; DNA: TGTGCCACCCATAGGACAGGGAATGACAATGAGCAGTTCTTC; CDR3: CATHRTGNDNEQFF
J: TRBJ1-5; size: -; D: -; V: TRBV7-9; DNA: TGTGCCAGCAGCTTAGGGGAGCGGGCAGATCAGCCCCAGCATTTT; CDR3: CASSLGERADQPQHF
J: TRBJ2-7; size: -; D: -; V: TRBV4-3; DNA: TGCGCCAGCAGCCAAGATTCGGAGGGGCGGGACAGCCGGAACTTC; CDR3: CASSQDSEGRDSRNF
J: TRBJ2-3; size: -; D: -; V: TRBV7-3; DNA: TGTGCCAGCAGCCCATCGGGAGACTACACGCAGTATTTT; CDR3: CASSPSGDYTQYF
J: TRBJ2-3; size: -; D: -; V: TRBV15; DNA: TGTGCCACCAGCAGAGACGGGGACTCGCAGTATTTT; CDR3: CATSRDGDSQYF
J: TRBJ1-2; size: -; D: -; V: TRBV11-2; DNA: TGTGCCAGCAGCCCGATGTCCACAGGGTATGGCTACACCTTC; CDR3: CASSPMSTGYGYTF
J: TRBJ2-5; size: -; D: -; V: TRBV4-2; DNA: TGTGCCAGCAGCCAAGCAGAACTGGCCCCAGGGGAGACCCAGTACTTC; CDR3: CASSQAELAPGETQYF
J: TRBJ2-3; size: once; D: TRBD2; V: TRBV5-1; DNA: TGCGCCAGCAGCTATGAAGCTAGCGGGGCAGATACGCAGTATTTT; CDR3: CASSYEASGADTQYF
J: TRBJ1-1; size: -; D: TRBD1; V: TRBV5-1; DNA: TGCGCCAGCAGCTTAGGACAGGGGACGAACACTGAAGCTTTCTTT; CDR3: CASSLGQGTNTEAFF
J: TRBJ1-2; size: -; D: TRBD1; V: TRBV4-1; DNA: TGCGCCAGCAGCCAAGAATGGACAGGACCCTATGGCTACACCTTC; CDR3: CASSQEWTGPYGYTF
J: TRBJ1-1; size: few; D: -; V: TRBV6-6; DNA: TGTGCCAGCAGTTACGCACAGGGTAGGGCTGAAGCTTTCTTT; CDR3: CASSYAQGRAEAFF
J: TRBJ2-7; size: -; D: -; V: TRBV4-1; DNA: TGCGCCAGCAGCCAAGACAGGGGAGTGGTTCACGAGCAGTACTTC; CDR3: CASSQDRGVVHEQYF
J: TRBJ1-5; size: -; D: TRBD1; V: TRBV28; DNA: TGTGCCAGCAGTGGACAGGGGGATCAGCCCCAGCATTTT; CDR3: CASSGQGDQPQHF
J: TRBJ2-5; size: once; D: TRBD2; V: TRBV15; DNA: TGTGCCACCAGCAGAGGGACTAGCTCGGAGACCCAGTACTTC; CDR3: CATSRGTSSETQYF
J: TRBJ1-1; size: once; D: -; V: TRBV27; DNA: TGTGCCAGCAACGACCGGCCCCGGGGGACTGAAGCTTTCTTT; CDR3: CASNDRPRGTEAFF
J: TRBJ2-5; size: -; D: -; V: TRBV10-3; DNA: TGTGCCATCAGTGGTAGGAGGGATCAAGAGACCCAGTACTTC; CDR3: CAISGRRDQETQYF
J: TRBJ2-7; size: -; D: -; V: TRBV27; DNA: TGTGCCGTCGAACAGACAAAATCGGGGGAGCAGTACTTC; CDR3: CAVEQTKSGEQYF
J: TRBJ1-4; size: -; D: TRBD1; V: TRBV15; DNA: TGTGCCACCAGCAGAGGTCGGACAGGGGGAGAAAAACTGTTTTTT; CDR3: CATSRGRTGGEKLFF
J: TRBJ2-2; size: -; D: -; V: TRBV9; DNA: TGTGCCAGCAGCGTAGGACCGGGGTACGGGGAGCTGTTTTTT; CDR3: CASSVGPGYGELFF
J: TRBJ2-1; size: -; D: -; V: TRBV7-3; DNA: TGTGCCAGCAGCTTAGACTCCGCGGTGGATGAGCAGTTCTTC; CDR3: CASSLDSAVDEQFF
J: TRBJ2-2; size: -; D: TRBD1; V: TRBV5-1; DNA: TGCGCCAGCAGCCTACAGGGGGCAGGCGGGGAGCTGTTTTTT; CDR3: CASSLQGAGGELFF
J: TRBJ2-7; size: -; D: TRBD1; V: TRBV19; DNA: TGTGCCAGTAGTCGGATGGGGACAGAAAACGAGCAGTACTTC; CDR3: CASSRMGTENEQYF
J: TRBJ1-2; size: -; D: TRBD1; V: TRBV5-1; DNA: TGCGCCAGCAGCGGACAGGGGAACCGCTACACCTTC; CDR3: CASSGQGNRYTF
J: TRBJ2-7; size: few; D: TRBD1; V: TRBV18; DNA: TGTGCCAGCTCACCCGCTCCAGTAGGACAGGGTTCCTACGAGCAGTACTTC; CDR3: CASSPAPVGQGSYEQYF
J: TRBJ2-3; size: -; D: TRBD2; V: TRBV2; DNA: TGTGCCAGCGGATTAGCGGGGGGGCTGGATACGCAGTATTTT; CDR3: CASGLAGGLDTQYF
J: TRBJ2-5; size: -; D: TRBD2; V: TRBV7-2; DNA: TGTGCCAGCAGCCTGGGACTAGCGGGGGGAGAGACCCAGTACTTC; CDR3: CASSLGLAGGETQYF
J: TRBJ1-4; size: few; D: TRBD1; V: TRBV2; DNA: TGTGCCAGCAGCCGACAGGGAAGGGCGACTAATGAAAAACTGTTTTTT; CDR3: CASSRQGRATNEKLFF
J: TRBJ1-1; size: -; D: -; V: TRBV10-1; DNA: TGCGCCAGCAGTGAGGCCAGGGAAGGGAAGACTGAAGCTTTCTTT; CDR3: CASSEAREGKTEAFF
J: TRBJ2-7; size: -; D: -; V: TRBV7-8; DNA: TGTGCCAGCAGCTTAGAGGTGAGGGCCTACGAGCAGTACTTC; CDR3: CASSLEVRAYEQYF
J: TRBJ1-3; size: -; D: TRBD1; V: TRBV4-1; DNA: TGCGCCAGCAGCCGGACGACAGGGTACGCAAACACCATATATTTT; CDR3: CASSRTTGYANTIYF
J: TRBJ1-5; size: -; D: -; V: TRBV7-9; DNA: TGTTCCAGCAGCTTGGTGGCCGGGGGTCCCCAGCATTTT; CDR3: CSSSLVAGGPQHF
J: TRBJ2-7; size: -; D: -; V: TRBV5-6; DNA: TGTGCCAGCAGCTTGATTGGGCCCTACGAGCAGTACTTC; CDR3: CASSLIGPYEQYF